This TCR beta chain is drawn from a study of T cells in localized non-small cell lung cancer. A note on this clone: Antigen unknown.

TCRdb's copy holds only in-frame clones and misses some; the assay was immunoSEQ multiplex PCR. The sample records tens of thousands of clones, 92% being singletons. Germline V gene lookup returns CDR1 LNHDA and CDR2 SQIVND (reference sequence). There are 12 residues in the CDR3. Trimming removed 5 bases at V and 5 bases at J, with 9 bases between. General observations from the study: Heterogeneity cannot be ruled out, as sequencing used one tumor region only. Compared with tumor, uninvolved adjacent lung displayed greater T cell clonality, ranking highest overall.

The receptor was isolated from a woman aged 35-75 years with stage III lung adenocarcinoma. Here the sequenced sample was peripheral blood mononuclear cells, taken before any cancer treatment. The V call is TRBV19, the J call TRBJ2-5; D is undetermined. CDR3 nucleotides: TGTGCCAGTAGTGCCGGCCGGGAGACCCAGTACTTC. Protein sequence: CASSAGRETQYF.